These 27 T cell receptor beta chains were sequenced from one sample in a study of T cells in Graves' hyperthyroidism and ophthalmopathy. The TCR beta CDR3 regions underwent amplification using RNA transcripts as the source. An initial round of RT-PCR targeting the TCR CDR3 relied on the HTBI primer set. TCRdb called the multiplex PCR reads again in MiXCR, with one record for every CDR3 protein. This sample carries 350,000 to 400,000 distinct CDR3 sequences, about 15% of them seen once, and the ten largest clones take 32%. The sequenced sample was blood. The receptors here all came from a woman aged 25 to 39 with Graves' hyperthyroidism.

V is TRBV5-1 and J is TRBJ1-1; tentatively, D is TRBD1 (5 bases). Trimming took 4 bases from V and 5 from J, leaving 18 bases between them. This CDR3 has 15 amino acids. Germline loops: CDR1 SGHRS, CDR2 YFSETQ. CDR3 nucleotides: TGCGCCAGCAGCCCTCAGTTGGGGGGAGGTACTGAAGCTTTCTTT. Its translation: CASSPQLGGGTEAFF.

This clonotype has at least ten counts. Written as DNA, the CDR3 is TGTGCCAGCTCAACGACAGCAAACTCCTACGAGCAGTACTTC. It specifies CASSTTANSYEQYF. The chain uses TRBV18 and TRBJ2-7, with D perhaps TRBD1 (5 bases). V was clipped by 5 bases and J by 0 bases, with 11 bases between them. CDR3 length equals 14 residues. CDR1 and CDR2 (germline): KGHSH, LQKENI.

A few counts support this clonotype. The CDR3 spells CSARDRGGGPYEQYF. CDR3 DNA: TGCAGTGCTAGAGATCGGGGCGGGGGACCCTACGAGCAGTACTTC. This chain uses TRBV20-1 with TRBJ2-7, with TRBD2 matching 7 bases. The CDR3 totals 15 residues. Germline loops: CDR1 DFQATT, CDR2 SNEGSKA (reference sequence). The J segment lost 2 bases and the V segment lost 0 bases, leaving 7 bases of the junction unmatched.

This clonotype was counted many times. The J gene is TRBJ2-1, the V gene TRBV6-6, with D tentatively TRBD2 (6 bases). Germline values: CDR1 MNHNY, CDR2 SVGAGI (reference sequence). The CDR3 consists of 18 residues. V was shortened by 0 bases and J by 1 base, with 16 bases between the two germline ends. CDR3 DNA: TGTGCCAGCAGTTACTCTTCGGGAGTAATCCCGTCCTACAATGAGCAGTTCTTC. Translation: CASSYSSGVIPSYNEQFF.

This clonotype was seen at least ten times. The chain joins TRBV28 to TRBJ2-3, with 10 positions matching TRBD1. CDR1 is MDHEN, CDR2 SYDVKM, per germline. This CDR3 contains 17 residues. Trimming cost V 3 bases and J 5 bases; bases outside gene matches: 11. Here the CDR3 DNA reads TGTGCCAGCAGTTTGTCGGGACAGGGGTTGGGCGGAGATACGCAGTATTTT. Its translation: CASSLSGQGLGGDTQYF. Variable domain in full (rest from reference TRBV28 and TRBJ2-3): DVKVTQSSRYLVKRTGEKVFLECVQDMDHENMFWYRQDPGLGLRLIYFSYDVKMKEKGDIPEGYSVSREKKERFSLILESASTNQTSMYLCASSLSGQGLGGDTQYFGPGTRLTVL.

This chain uses TRBV6-1 with TRBJ2-3; 10 bases are shared with TRBD2. V lost 8 bases to trimming and J lost 0 bases; unmatched junction nucleotides: 8. Germline CDR1 is MNHNS and CDR2 is SASEGT. This CDR3 region has 16 residues. As DNA, the CDR3 is TGTGCCAGCTTGAGGACTAGCGGTTTTAGCACAGATACGCAGTATTTT. It specifies CASLRTSGFSTDTQYF.

This clonotype was counted only a few times. This chain links TRBV3-1 with TRBJ2-7, with 8 bases aligning to TRBD1. After removal of 0 bases from V and 0 bases from J, the junction contained 10 bases not matched to a gene. The CDR3 loop spans 18 amino acids. Looked up from germline, CDR1 is LGHDT and CDR2 is YNNKEL (reference sequence). The CDR3 DNA reads TGTGCCAGCAGCCAAGAATTACCGGGACAGGTGTTCTCCTACGAGCAGTACTTC. As protein: CASSQELPGQVFSYEQYF.

This clonotype has a handful of counts. The chain employs TRBV7-9 and TRBJ1-2; D gene uncertain. The CDR3 length is 14 residues. CDR1 is SEHNR and CDR2 is FQNEAQ in the germline V gene (reference sequence). Trimming pared 0 bases from V and 8 bases from J, leaving 13 bases between. The CDR3 is CASSLAGDTQGYTF. CDR3 DNA sequence: TGTGCCAGCAGCTTAGCTGGAGACACTCAGGGCTACACCTTC.

There are many counts of this clonotype. The rearrangement joins TRBV24-1 to TRBJ1-1; the match to TRBD1 covers 8 bases. Per the germline V gene, CDR1 is KGHDR and CDR2 is SFDVKD. Trimming at V came to 4 bases and at J to 3 bases, leaving 6 bases not matched to a gene. The CDR3 has 15 residues. CDR3 amino acids: CATSETGAEDTEAFF. CDR3 nucleotide sequence: TGTGCCACCAGTGAGACAGGGGCTGAGGACACTGAAGCTTTCTTT.

The table lists this clonotype with many counts. The V call is TRBV7-2, the J call TRBJ2-7; TRBD1 is a possible D gene (6 bases). Germline assignment: CDR1 SGHTA and CDR2 FQGNSA. V lost 0 bases, J lost 2 bases, and 17 bases lay in between. CDR3 length equals 17 residues. The CDR3 protein is CASSLAPLGAGAYEQYF. The CDR3 nucleotides read TGTGCCAGCAGCTTAGCCCCTCTGGGAGCAGGGGCCTACGAGCAGTACTTC.

This clonotype occurred many times. The V call is TRBV20-1, the J call TRBJ2-3; 8 bases line up with TRBD2. The V segment lost 5 bases and the J segment 4 bases; nucleotides outside the gene matches: 5. This CDR3 is built from 13 residues. The germline V gene has CDR1 DFQATT and CDR2 SNEGSKA (reference sequence). CDR3 protein: CSAPGLVADTQYF. The CDR3 coding sequence is TGCAGTGCTCCGGGACTAGTTGCAGATACGCAGTATTTT.

This clonotype was counted ten times or more. This chain connects TRBV28 to TRBJ2-5; TRBD2 is a possible D gene (5 bases). This CDR3 comprises 13 residues. Germline V gene sequence: CDR1 MDHEN, CDR2 SYDVKM. V was cut by 3 bases and J by 5 bases, with 10 bases left in between. The CDR3 sequence is CASSFVREETQYF. The CDR3 DNA is TGTGCCAGCAGTTTTGTTAGGGAGGAGACCCAGTACTTC.

This clonotype was counted at least ten times. This chain connects TRBV2 to TRBJ2-1; the match to TRBD2 covers 8 bases. The junction had 4 bases not matched to a gene; V was cut back by 4 bases and J by 8 bases. Germline V gives CDR1 SNHLY, CDR2 FYNNEI. CDR3 size: 13 residues. As DNA, the CDR3 is TGTGCCAGCAGTGTGTTTAGCGGGGATGAGCAGTTCTTC. This gives the protein CASSVFSGDEQFF.

Points on this clonotype: One end of the junction is discordant with germline, which a read error may explain. The chain recombines TRBV11-2 with TRBJ2-5; 8 positions agree with TRBD1. CDR3 length: 11 amino acids. Germline CDR1 is SGHAT and CDR2 is FQNNGV. The DNA of the CDR3 is TGTGCCAACAGCCCCCGACAGGGGAAGTACTTC. It is translated as CANSPRQGKYF.

The V gene is TRBV4-2, the J gene TRBJ1-2; the D gene is possibly TRBD1 (6 bases). Trimming took 0 bases from V and 7 from J, leaving 15 bases between them. CDR1 is LGHNA and CDR2 is YNFKEQ in the germline V gene. The CDR3 has 15 residues. Here the CDR3 reads CASSQDGQSGAGYTF. CDR3 DNA sequence: TGTGCCAGCAGCCAAGATGGACAGTCCGGAGCTGGCTACACCTTC.

This clonotype came up many times. The rearrangement uses TRBV20-1 and TRBJ2-1; 8 bases line up with TRBD2. Germline V lookup: CDR1 DFQATT, CDR2 SNEGSKA (reference sequence). V lost 0 bases and J lost 7; bases outside the gene matches: 11. CDR3 size: 16 residues. CDR3 sequence reads: CSARDPTGGGLNEQFF. DNA for the CDR3: TGCAGTGCTAGAGATCCTACGGGAGGGGGACTGAATGAGCAGTTCTTC.

This sequence joins TRBV24-1 and TRBJ2-4, with no clear D. The CDR3 length is 15 residues. The V end lost 3 bases, the J end lost 0 bases, and 8 bases lay between the germline ends. Germline-derived CDR1 and CDR2 are KGHDR and SFDVKD. The CDR3 here is CATSDGALAKNIQYF. The CDR3 region has the DNA TGTGCCACCAGTGATGGAGCGCTAGCCAAAAACATTCAGTACTTC.

V gene TRBV10-3 combines with J gene TRBJ1-1; D gene unclear. V dropped 5 bases and J dropped 3 bases, with 22 bases sitting between them. CDR3 length: 17 residues. Germline-derived CDR1 and CDR2 are ENHRY and SYGVKD. CDR3 loop: CAISLTEGPGSYTEAFF. DNA of the CDR3: TGTGCCATCAGTCTTACGGAGGGCCCTGGGAGCTACACTGAAGCTTTCTTT.

This clonotype was recorded many times. The rearrangement joins TRBV7-3 to TRBJ2-1; D not resolved. V shed 1 base and J shed 8 bases, with 9 bases lying between them. Germline V gene lookup returns CDR1 SGHTA and CDR2 FQGTGA. The CDR3 contains 13 residues. The CDR3 nucleotides are TGTGCCAGCAGCTTAAAATCGGACCATGAGCAGTTCTTC. As protein: CASSLKSDHEQFF.

This clonotype occurred a few times. This chain connects TRBV20-1 to TRBJ2-4; D not certain. The V gene lost 0 bases and the J gene lost 2 bases, with 14 bases spanning the gap. Germline-derived CDR1 and CDR2 are DFQATT and SNEGSKA (reference sequence). CDR3 length: 16 amino acids. The CDR3 region has the DNA TGCAGTGCTAGAGATACCTTCGGGCTTTCCAAAAACATTCAGTACTTC. Protein sequence: CSARDTFGLSKNIQYF.

The rearrangement joins TRBV6-1 to TRBJ2-3, with D uncertain. CDR1 is MNHNS, CDR2 SASEGT, per germline. The CDR3 length is 14 residues. V lost 6 bases and J 7 bases, leaving 17 bases between the germline ends. CDR3 in amino acids: CASSSDVTVNTQYF. CDR3 nucleotide sequence: TGTGCCAGCAGCTCGGACGTGACCGTGAATACGCAGTATTTT.

There are a few counts of this clonotype. The V gene is TRBV19, the J gene TRBJ2-1, with TRBD1 matching over 8 bases. V lost 8 bases, J lost 3 bases, and 9 bases stayed unmatched. Germline V lookup: CDR1 LNHDA, CDR2 SQIVND (reference sequence). The CDR3 runs to 15 residues. The CDR3 loop reads CASELDGTGYNEQFF. The CDR3 DNA is TGTGCCAGTGAGCTCGACGGGACAGGCTACAATGAGCAGTTCTTC.

This clonotype was observed at least ten times. The V gene is TRBV7-9, the J gene TRBJ2-6; tentatively, D is TRBD2 (5 bases). Per germline, CDR1 SEHNR and CDR2 FQNEAQ (reference sequence). The V end was cut by 2 bases, the J end by 3 bases, with 11 bases between. The CDR3 is 16 residues long. The CDR3 DNA reads TGTGCCAGCAGCTTACGTGAGGGCGGTGGGGCCAACGTCCTGACTTTC. As protein: CASSLREGGGANVLTF.

V usage is TRBV29-1 and J usage is TRBJ2-6, with TRBD2 identical over 7 bases. Unmatched junction bases numbered 1, after V lost 2 bases and J lost 0 bases. The CDR3 covers 15 residues. CDR1 and CDR2 from the germline V gene are SQVTM and ANQGSEA. DNA for the CDR3: TGCAGCGTTGAATGGGGGGGCTCTGGGGCCAACGTCCTGACTTTC. Its translation: CSVEWGGSGANVLTF.

Many counts were recorded for this clonotype. The rearrangement uses TRBV3-1 and TRBJ1-2; tentatively, D is TRBD1 (6 bases). Deletions cut 5 bases from V and 9 bases from J, with 13 bases between. There are 12 residues in the CDR3. In germline, CDR1 is LGHDT, CDR2 YNNKEL (reference sequence). The CDR3 coding sequence is TGTGCCAGCAGCAGACGGACAGAGAGCTACACCTTC. This encodes CASSRRTESYTF.

About this clonotype itself: A much larger clone sits a single nucleotide away, making a read error possible. The rearrangement joins TRBV10-2 to TRBJ2-2, with 10 nucleotides matching TRBD2. V gave up 10 bases and J gave up 9 bases; unmatched junction bases: 26. This CDR3 is 19 amino acids long. From germline, CDR1 is WSHSY and CDR2 SAAADI. In DNA, the CDR3 is TGCGCCACCACAATTCCGGCATACACTAGCGGGATGGGGACCAGGGAGCTGTTTTTT. Translated: CATTIPAYTSGMGTRELFF.

This clonotype occurred many times. V usage is TRBV11-2 and J usage is TRBJ2-2; TRBD1 matches 8 bases. There are 16 residues in the CDR3. CDR1 SGHAT and CDR2 FQNNGV come from the germline V gene. Trimming took 1 base from V and 3 from J; bases not matched to a gene: 4. As DNA, the CDR3 is TGTGCCAGCAGCTTAGTATACAGGGGGGACACCGGGGAGCTGTTTTTT. It yields the protein CASSLVYRGDTGELFF.